This is a list of T cell receptor beta chains from one sample in a study of cytomegalovirus exposure and HLA in healthy donors. Clones were sequenced by immunoSEQ multiplex PCR, and TCRdb holds only the in-frame ones, with some missing. Among over 130,000 clones listed, 80% to 85% were seen once. Input material: PBMCs. The receptors stem from a female donor in good health and CMV-seronegative. Both conserved end residues are part of each CDR3. A D gene is named only where the DNA matches it firmly. Size is stated for part of the rows, as once, few or many counts, or as a class when the clone is expanded.

abundance: -; j_gene: TRBJ2-1; d_gene: -; v_gene: TRBV10-3; CDR3nt: TGTGCCATCTCGGGGTCAGGCGCCGGCAATGAGCAGTTCTTC; CDR3aa: CAISGSGAGNEQFF
abundance: -; j_gene: TRBJ2-1; d_gene: TRBD2; v_gene: TRBV27; CDR3nt: TGTGCCAGCAGTTTAGGACTAGCGGAAACCTACAATGAGCAGTTCTTC; CDR3aa: CASSLGLAETYNEQFF
abundance: -; j_gene: TRBJ2-7; d_gene: TRBD1; v_gene: TRBV19; CDR3nt: TGTGCCAGTAGTATTACAGGGGCTTACGAGCAGTACTTC; CDR3aa: CASSITGAYEQYF
abundance: -; j_gene: TRBJ1-1; d_gene: -; v_gene: TRBV20-1; CDR3nt: TGCAGTGGCCAGGGTACCACTGAAGCTTTCTTT; CDR3aa: CSGQGTTEAFF
abundance: -; j_gene: TRBJ1-1; d_gene: -; v_gene: TRBV19; CDR3nt: TGTGCCAGTAGTATTGGTTCGGGCACTGAAGCTTTCTTT; CDR3aa: CASSIGSGTEAFF
abundance: -; j_gene: TRBJ1-5; d_gene: TRBD1; v_gene: TRBV25-1; CDR3nt: TGTGCCAGCAGCGCCGGGACAGGCAATCAGCCCCAGCATTTT; CDR3aa: CASSAGTGNQPQHF
abundance: few; j_gene: TRBJ2-3; d_gene: TRBD2; v_gene: TRBV10-3; CDR3nt: TGTGCCATCAGTGAGTCGGGAACTAGCGGGAGTAGGGGAGATACGCAGTATTTT; CDR3aa: CAISESGTSGSRGDTQYF
abundance: -; j_gene: TRBJ2-1; d_gene: -; v_gene: TRBV6-1; CDR3nt: TGTGCCGGGTCCTCATCGCGGAATGAGCAGTTCTTC; CDR3aa: CAGSSSRNEQFF
abundance: -; j_gene: TRBJ2-2; d_gene: TRBD2; v_gene: TRBV7-3; CDR3nt: TGTGCCAGCAGCCTTAGCGGGATCGACACCGGGGAGCTGTTTTTT; CDR3aa: CASSLSGIDTGELFF
abundance: -; j_gene: TRBJ2-7; d_gene: TRBD1; v_gene: TRBV30; CDR3nt: TGTGCCTCCGGGACAGGGAGCTACGAGCAGTACTTC; CDR3aa: CASGTGSYEQYF
abundance: -; j_gene: TRBJ1-5; d_gene: -; v_gene: TRBV28; CDR3nt: TGTGCCAGCAGTTTGGGGGGGTGGAATCAGCCCCAGCATTTT; CDR3aa: CASSLGGWNQPQHF
abundance: -; j_gene: TRBJ2-7; d_gene: TRBD2; v_gene: TRBV7-9; CDR3nt: TGTGCCAGCAGCTTGGGAGGGACGCCTAACTACGAGCAGTACTTC; CDR3aa: CASSLGGTPNYEQYF
abundance: few; j_gene: TRBJ1-1; d_gene: -; v_gene: TRBV6-5; CDR3nt: TGTGCCAGCAGTTACGATTTGCGCACTGAAGCTTTCTTT; CDR3aa: CASSYDLRTEAFF
abundance: -; j_gene: TRBJ1-5; d_gene: -; v_gene: TRBV11-2; CDR3nt: TGTGCCAGCAGCTTAGGGGAACAGGTTAGTCAGCCCCAGCATTTT; CDR3aa: CASSLGEQVSQPQHF
abundance: once; j_gene: TRBJ2-2; d_gene: -; v_gene: TRBV5-6; CDR3nt: TGTGCCAGCAGCTTGGGGAAGGGGGCGAACACCGGGGAGCTGTTTTTT; CDR3aa: CASSLGKGANTGELFF